Listed here are 23 T cell receptor beta chains from one sample, sequenced in a study of glioma-infiltrating T cells after dendritic cell vaccination. Time point meaning: after dendritic cell vaccination, including at tumor progression/relapse. Sequenced by immunoSEQ multiplex PCR; TCRdb stores in-frame clones only, minus some. The table includes tens of thousands of clones, about nine tenths detected once. Sequenced here: blood, sampled after dendritic cell vaccination. The receptors were sampled from a human donor with glioblastoma.

The chain links TRBV18 to TRBJ2-7, with TRBD1 matching over 9 bases. CDR3 length: 19 amino acids. V lost 2 bases and J lost 5; bases outside the gene matches: 19. Germline CDR1 KGHSH, CDR2 LQKENI. CDR3 nucleotides: TGTGCCAGCTCACCAAGAAACCCCACATCCGGGACAGGGATGGACGAGCAGTACTTC. Its protein is CASSPRNPTSGTGMDEQYF. The full variable domain, rest sourced from reference TRBV18 and TRBJ2-7, is NAGVMQNPRHLVRRRGQEARLRCSPMKGHSHVYWYRQLPEEGLKFMVYLQKENIIDESGMPKERFSAEFPKEGPSILRIQQVVRGDSAAYFCASSPRNPTSGTGMDEQYFGPGTRLTVT.

The rearrangement joins TRBV5-1 to TRBJ2-7; 7 nucleotides align to TRBD2. The CDR3 spans 14 residues. Trimming removed 4 bases from V and 6 bases from J; junction bases left unmatched: 10. Germline V lookup: CDR1 SGHRS, CDR2 YFSETQ. The CDR3 sequence is CASSSLGGEGEQYF. The CDR3 DNA reads TGCGCCAGCAGCAGCCTTGGAGGGGAGGGCGAGCAGTACTTC.

The table lists this clone with a few counts. This chain joins TRBV6-1 and TRBJ2-5; TRBD1 might be the D (6 bases). This CDR3 has 15 amino acids. Germline CDR1 reads MNHNS; CDR2 reads SASEGT. V gave up 3 bases and J gave up 5 bases, with 16 bases separating them. This CDR3 reads CASSEEQGVWETQYF. Written as DNA, the CDR3 is TGTGCCAGCAGTGAGGAACAGGGTGTTTGGGAGACCCAGTACTTC.

CDR3 bases: TGTGCCAGCAGCGGGACAGTCACTGAAGCTTTCTTT. Its translation: CASSGTVTEAFF. This chain links TRBV6-5 with TRBJ1-1; TRBD1 agrees at 7 bases. Germline-derived CDR1 and CDR2 are MNHEY and SVGAGI. Trimming removed 6 bases from V and 4 bases from J; junction bases left unmatched: 2. The CDR3 is made up of 12 amino acids.

The chain is built from TRBV13 and TRBJ1-1; a possible D gene is TRBD1 (5 bases). Trimming removed 5 bases from V and 3 bases from J, with 13 bases in between. The CDR3 contains 14 residues. Germline V lookup: CDR1 PRHDT, CDR2 FYEKMQ (reference sequence). CDR3 protein: CASSPRAGYTEAFF. For the CDR3, the DNA is TGTGCCAGCAGCCCCCGGGCAGGGTACACTGAAGCTTTCTTT.

The chain employs TRBV10-2 and TRBJ1-5; no definite D call. With 6 bases removed from V and 4 bases from J, the gap between germline ends came to 16 bases. CDR1 WSHSY and CDR2 SAAADI come from the germline V gene. CDR3 length: 15 amino acids. CDR3 protein: CASRDPRAGNQPQHF. The DNA of the CDR3 is TGCGCCAGCAGAGACCCCCGGGCGGGGAATCAGCCCCAGCATTTT.

The chain couples TRBV19 to TRBJ2-7, with 13 nucleotides matching TRBD2. This CDR3 contains 18 residues. V shed 6 bases and J 2 bases; nucleotides not matched to a gene: 13. Germline CDR1 is LNHDA and CDR2 is SQIVND (reference sequence). CDR3 sequence reads: CASRRTSGSPGGPYEQYF. In nucleotides, the CDR3 is TGTGCCAGTAGGCGGACTAGCGGGAGCCCCGGGGGGCCCTACGAGCAGTACTTC.

This sequence joins TRBV19 and TRBJ1-2; 7 bases match TRBD1. This CDR3 has 14 residues. The J segment lost 6 bases and the V segment lost 3 bases, leaving 7 bases of the junction unmatched. The germline V gene has CDR1 LNHDA and CDR2 SQIVND (reference sequence). CDR3 residues: CASSILSQGNGYTF. CDR3 nucleotide sequence: TGTGCCAGTAGTATTCTATCACAGGGGAATGGCTACACCTTC.

The sample holds one count of this clone. The chain is built from TRBV18 and TRBJ1-2; D is unresolved. This CDR3 has 16 residues. CDR1 KGHSH and CDR2 LQKENI come from the germline V gene. V gave up 0 bases and J gave up 4 bases, with 15 bases separating them. The CDR3: CASSPPGGAVRYGYTF. DNA for the CDR3: TGTGCCAGCTCACCACCCGGAGGAGCGGTCCGCTATGGCTACACCTTC.

V is TRBV5-1 and J is TRBJ2-3; the match to TRBD2 covers 8 bases. The CDR3 is 16 amino acids. Per the germline V gene, CDR1 is SGHRS and CDR2 is YFSETQ. Unmatched junction bases numbered 7, after V lost 0 bases and J lost 4 bases. CDR3 DNA: TGCGCCAGCAGCTTGGCCGGGACTAGGAATGCAGATACGCAGTATTTT. Encoded protein: CASSLAGTRNADTQYF.

This chain connects TRBV29-1 to TRBJ2-7; TRBD2 is a possible D gene (6 bases). Trimming pared 5 bases from V and 5 bases from J, leaving 19 bases between. CDR3 size: 14 residues. CDR1 and CDR2 (germline): SQVTM, ANQGSEA. The CDR3 nucleotides are TGCAGCGTTTTCCGGGACGGGGAGGCCAACGAGCAGTACTTC. This encodes CSVFRDGEANEQYF.

The V and J genes are TRBV7-2 and TRBJ2-7; D is possibly TRBD2 (7 bases). The CDR3 sequence is 14 residues long. Trimming pared 4 bases from V and 5 bases from J, leaving 15 bases between. From germline, CDR1 is SGHTA and CDR2 FQGNSA. CDR3 bases: TGTGCCAGCAGCTCCCCCCGGGGGGCTAACGAGCAGTACTTC. Encoded protein: CASSSPRGANEQYF. Full variable domain (outside the CDR3, taken from reference TRBV7-2 and TRBJ2-7): GAGVSQSPSNKVTEKGKDVELRCDPISGHTALYWYRQSLGQGLEFLIYFQGNSAPDKSGLPSDRFSAERTGGSVSTLTIQRTQQEDSAVYLCASSSPRGANEQYFGPGTRLTVT.

The chain recombines TRBV18 with TRBJ2-1; 11 nucleotides align to TRBD2. J was trimmed by 4 bases and V by 3 bases; bases with no gene match: 5. The CDR3 has 16 amino acids. CDR1 and CDR2 from the germline V gene are KGHSH and LQKENI. This CDR3 reads CASSPPGLADYNEQFF. The CDR3 DNA follows: TGTGCCAGCTCACCGCCGGGACTAGCGGATTACAATGAGCAGTTCTTC.

The chain joins TRBV7-9 to TRBJ2-7; 7 bases are shared with TRBD1. The junction had 9 bases not matched to a gene; V was cut back by 4 bases and J by 0 bases. This CDR3 is 16 amino acids long. CDR1 and CDR2 from the germline V gene are SEHNR and FQNEAQ (reference sequence). DNA for the CDR3: TGTGCCAGCAGCTCCAGGACAGGCGAGAGCTCCTACGAGCAGTACTTC. This codes for CASSSRTGESSYEQYF.

This chain connects TRBV6-6 to TRBJ2-2, with 10 positions matching TRBD1. The CDR3 is 16 residues long. Trimming at V came to 6 bases and at J to 2 bases, leaving 6 bases not matched to a gene. Germline V gene sequence: CDR1 MNHNY, CDR2 SVGAGI (reference sequence). The CDR3 region is CASSLDRGPNTGELFF. The CDR3 bases are TGTGCCAGCAGCCTCGACAGGGGGCCCAACACCGGGGAGCTGTTTTTT.

The gene calls are TRBV5-1 and TRBJ1-2, with 7 bases lining up with TRBD1. CDR3 length equals 14 residues. J was trimmed by 7 bases and V by 2 bases; bases with no gene match: 8. Germline V lookup: CDR1 SGHRS, CDR2 YFSETQ. CDR3 nucleotide sequence: TGCGCCAGCAGCTTCTCGGGAGACAGGGCTGGCTACACCTTC. Translation gives CASSFSGDRAGYTF.

The chain couples TRBV7-8 to TRBJ1-5; 8 nucleotides match TRBD1. The CDR3 is made up of 15 amino acids. CDR1 is SGHVS and CDR2 is FQNEAQ in the germline V gene. V lost 1 base, J lost 7 bases, and 6 bases stayed unmatched. The CDR3 DNA reads TGTGCCAGCAGCTTAGTGGCAGGGGGCGGGCAGCCCCAGCATTTT. This codes for CASSLVAGGGQPQHF.

The chain carries TRBV6-5 and TRBJ2-1; a weak D match, TRBD2 (6 bases). Trimming removed 6 bases from V and 3 bases from J, with 15 bases in between. The CDR3 extends over 15 amino acids. The V gene's germline CDR1 is MNHEY and CDR2 SVGAGI. DNA for the CDR3: TGTGCCAGCAGCCGCCGGGGACTCCTCTACAATGAGCAGTTCTTC. Its translation: CASSRRGLLYNEQFF.

The V and J genes are TRBV27 and TRBJ2-7, with 11 bases identical to TRBD1. Trimming at V came to 2 bases and at J to 0 bases, leaving 0 bases not matched to a gene. The CDR3 is 15 residues long. Germline assignment: CDR1 MNHEY and CDR2 SMNVEV (reference sequence). CDR3 nucleotides: TGTGCCAGCAGTTTAGGGACAGGGGGCTCCTACGAGCAGTACTTC. Translating it yields CASSLGTGGSYEQYF.

J is TRBJ1-1 and V is TRBV6-5; a possible D gene is TRBD1 (5 bases). The CDR3 is 15 residues long. Trimming pared 4 bases from V and 1 base from J, leaving 13 bases between. Germline loops: CDR1 MNHEY, CDR2 SVGAGI. The CDR3 nucleotides are TGTGCCAGCAGTTCCCCCCGGGGGGGGAACACTGAAGCTTTCTTT. Protein: CASSSPRGGNTEAFF.

This clone has just one count. The rearrangement links TRBV11-3 to TRBJ2-2; D call uncertain. CDR3 size: 12 residues. V lost 5 bases and J 3 bases, leaving 4 bases between the germline ends. CDR1 SGHNT and CDR2 YENEEA come from the germline V gene. As DNA, the CDR3 is TGTGCCAGCAGCCCGTACACCGGGGAGCTGTTTTTT. Amino acid sequence: CASSPYTGELFF.

The V and J genes are TRBV2 and TRBJ1-5, with D perhaps TRBD1 (6 bases). Looked up from germline, CDR1 is SNHLY and CDR2 is FYNNEI. The V end lost 2 bases, the J end lost 4 bases, and 9 bases lay between the germline ends. CDR3 length: 14 amino acids. Written as DNA, the CDR3 is TGTGCCAGCAGTGAATACAGGGTGAATCAGCCCCAGCATTTT. This translates into CASSEYRVNQPQHF.

This sequence joins TRBV6-6 and TRBJ2-5; 9 nucleotides line up with TRBD2. Germline assignment: CDR1 MNHNY and CDR2 SVGAGI (reference sequence). The CDR3 extends over 16 amino acids. V shed 5 bases and J 4 bases; nucleotides not matched to a gene: 11. CDR3 protein: CASSPGGRGGLETQYF. In DNA form, the CDR3 reads TGTGCCAGCAGTCCCGGAGGGCGGGGGGGGTTAGAGACCCAGTACTTC.